This T cell receptor (beta chain) was obtained from a study of shared clonotypes between healthy human individuals. The overall study: Three plates were used per donor for CD4 naive, three for CD4 memory, two for CD8 naive and one for CD8 memory. Points from the study as a whole: Rarefaction indicated that sorted-subset sequencing remained incomplete although depth was large.

As processed by the authors: Filtering differed because ImmunoSEQ produced junction-only sequences that carried no quality scores. Some clones are missing from TCRdb's copy, which holds only in-frame ones; the method was immunoSEQ multiplex PCR. V, J and clone size are those of that table, while D and trimming were read from the DNA. In the table there are 300,000 to 350,000 clones, less than 85% of which are singletons. The length of the CDR3 is 16 residues. Germline V lookup: CDR1 LGHNA, CDR2 YNFKEQ. Trimming at V came to 2 bases and at J to 3 bases, leaving 5 bases not matched to a gene. From CD4+ cells came CD45RA+ naive and CD45RA-negative memory subsets. Regarding this clone: Antigen unknown.

Sequencing was carried out using memory CD4+ T cells sorted from blood. This sample's subset: CD45RA-negative fraction. The TCR was taken from a young man in good health. The chain carries TRBV4-2 and TRBJ1-5; 9 bases are shared with TRBD1. CDR3 amino acids: CASSQRQGDYNQPQHF. The CDR3 DNA reads as TGTGCCAGCAGCCAAAGACAGGGGGATTACAATCAGCCCCAGCATTTT.